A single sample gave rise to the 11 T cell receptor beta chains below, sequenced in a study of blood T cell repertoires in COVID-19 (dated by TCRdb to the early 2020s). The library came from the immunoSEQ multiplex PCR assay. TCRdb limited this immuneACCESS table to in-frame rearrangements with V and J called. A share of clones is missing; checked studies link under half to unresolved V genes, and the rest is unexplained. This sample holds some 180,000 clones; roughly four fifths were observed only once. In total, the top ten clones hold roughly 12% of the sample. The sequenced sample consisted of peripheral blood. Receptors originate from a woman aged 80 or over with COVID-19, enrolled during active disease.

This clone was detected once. The CDR3, as DNA: TGTGCCAGCAGTTTCGACAGGGCGAATTCACCCCTCCACTTT. Residues: CASSFDRANSPLHF. The rearrangement links TRBV2 to TRBJ1-6, with 7 bases identical to TRBD1. The CDR3 has 14 amino acids. The germline V gene encodes CDR1 SNHLY and CDR2 FYNNEI. The junction had 5 bases not matched to a gene; V was cut back by 5 bases and J by 7 bases. The full variable domain, completed using reference TRBV2 and TRBJ1-6, is EPEVTQTPSHQVTQMGQEVILRCVPISNHLYFYWYRQILGQKVEFLVSFYNNEISEKSEIFDDQFSVERPDGSNFTLKIRSTKLEDSAMYFCASSFDRANSPLHFGNGTRLTVT.

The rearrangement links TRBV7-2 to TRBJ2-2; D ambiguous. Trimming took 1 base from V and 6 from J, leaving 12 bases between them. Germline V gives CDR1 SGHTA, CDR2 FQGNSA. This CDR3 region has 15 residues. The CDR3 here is CASSLEWSRPGELFF. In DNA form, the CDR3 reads TGTGCCAGCAGCTTAGAATGGTCTAGGCCCGGGGAGCTGTTTTTT.

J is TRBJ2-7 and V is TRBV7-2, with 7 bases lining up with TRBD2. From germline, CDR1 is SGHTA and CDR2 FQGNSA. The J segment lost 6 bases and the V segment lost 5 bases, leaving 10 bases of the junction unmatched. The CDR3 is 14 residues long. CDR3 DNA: TGTGCCAGCAGCGTAAGCGGGAATGGCGGCGAGCAGTACTTC. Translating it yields CASSVSGNGGEQYF. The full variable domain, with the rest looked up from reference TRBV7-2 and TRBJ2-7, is GAGVSQSPSNKVTEKGKDVELRCDPISGHTALYWYRQSLGQGLEFLIYFQGNSAPDKSGLPSDRFSAERTGGSVSTLTIQRTQQEDSAVYLCASSVSGNGGEQYFGPGTRLTVT.

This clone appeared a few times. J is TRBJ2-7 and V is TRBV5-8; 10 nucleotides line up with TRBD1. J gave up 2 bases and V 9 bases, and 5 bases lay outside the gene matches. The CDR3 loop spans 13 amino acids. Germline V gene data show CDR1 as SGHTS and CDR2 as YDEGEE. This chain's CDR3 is CATRDRGTYEQYF. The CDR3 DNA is TGTGCCACCCGGGACAGGGGTACCTACGAGCAGTACTTC.

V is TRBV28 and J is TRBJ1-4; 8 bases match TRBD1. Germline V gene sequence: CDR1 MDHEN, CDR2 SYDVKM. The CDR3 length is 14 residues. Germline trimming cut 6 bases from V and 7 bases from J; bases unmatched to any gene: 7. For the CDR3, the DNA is TGTGCCAGCAGCCCCCGGGACAGGTTTGAAAAACTGTTTTTT. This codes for CASSPRDRFEKLFF.

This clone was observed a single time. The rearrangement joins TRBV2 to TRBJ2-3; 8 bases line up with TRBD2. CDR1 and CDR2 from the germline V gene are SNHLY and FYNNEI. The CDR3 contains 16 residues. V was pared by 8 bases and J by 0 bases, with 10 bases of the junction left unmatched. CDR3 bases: TGTGCCAGCTCCCGGGGGGGGCCCCCTAGCACAGATACGCAGTATTTT. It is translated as CASSRGGPPSTDTQYF.

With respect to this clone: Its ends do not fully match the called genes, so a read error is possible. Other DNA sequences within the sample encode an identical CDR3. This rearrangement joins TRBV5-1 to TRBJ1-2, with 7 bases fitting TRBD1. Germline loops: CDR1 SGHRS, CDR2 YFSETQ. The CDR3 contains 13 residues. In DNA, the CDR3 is TGCGCCAGCAGCTCGAGGGGGCTCTATGGTTACACCTTC. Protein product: CASSSRGLYGYTF.

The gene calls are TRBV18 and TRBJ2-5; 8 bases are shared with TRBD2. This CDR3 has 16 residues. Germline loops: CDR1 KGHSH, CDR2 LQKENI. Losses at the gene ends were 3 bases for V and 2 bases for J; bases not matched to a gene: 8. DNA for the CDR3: TGTGCCAGCTCACCCAAGGTCACTAGCGGTCAAGAGACCCAGTACTTC. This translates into CASSPKVTSGQETQYF.

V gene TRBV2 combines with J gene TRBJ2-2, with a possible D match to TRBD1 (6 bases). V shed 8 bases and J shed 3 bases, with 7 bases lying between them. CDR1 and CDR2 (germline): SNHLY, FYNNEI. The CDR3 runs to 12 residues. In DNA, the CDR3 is TGTGCCAGCGGGACACACACCGGGGAGCTGTTTTTT. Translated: CASGTHTGELFF.

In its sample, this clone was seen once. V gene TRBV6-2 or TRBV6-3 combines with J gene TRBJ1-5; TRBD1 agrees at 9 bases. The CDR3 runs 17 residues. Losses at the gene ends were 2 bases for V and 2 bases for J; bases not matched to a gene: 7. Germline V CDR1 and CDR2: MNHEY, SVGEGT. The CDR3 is CASSYVLDRGGNQPQHF. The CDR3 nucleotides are TGTGCCAGCAGTTACGTGCTTGACAGGGGGGGCAATCAGCCCCAGCATTTT.

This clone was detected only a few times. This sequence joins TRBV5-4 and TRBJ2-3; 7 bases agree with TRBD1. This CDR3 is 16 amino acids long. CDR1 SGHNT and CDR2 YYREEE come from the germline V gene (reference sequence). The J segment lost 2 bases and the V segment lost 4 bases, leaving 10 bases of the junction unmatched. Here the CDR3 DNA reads TGTGCCAGCAGCCCTATGACAGGGACCAACACAGATACGCAGTATTTT. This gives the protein CASSPMTGTNTDTQYF.